The entry that follows covers one T cell receptor (beta chain) sequence. An input of about 0.5 to 1 ug of RNA was subjected to reverse transcription using random hexamers. Coverage of TCR beta CDR3 amplification by immunoSEQ multiplex PCR extended to 54 Vbeta and 13 Jbeta. TCRdb used MiXCR to reprocess the immunoSEQ multiplex PCR reads, holding one entry per CDR3 protein. The sample carries over 150,000 distinct CDR3 sequences, more than 90% recorded once. The CDR3 length is 12 residues. CDR1 and CDR2 from the germline V gene are SNHLY and FYNNEI. V shed 6 bases, J shed 8 bases, and the junction held 1 base outside the gene matches. This sample was included in a study of CD8 T cells in Susac syndrome. From blood CD8+ and CD4+ T cells, TCR beta sequences were generated. TEMRA cells underwent FACS enrichment and CD8+ and CD4+ T cells underwent negative isolation.

The sequencing sample was made of CD4+ T cells from PBMCs. The sequence was obtained from a human donor with multiple sclerosis. The chain has TRBV2 and TRBJ2-1; 10 bases are a match to TRBD1. This CDR3 is CASRTGGDEQFF. The CDR3 DNA reads as TGTGCCAGCAGGACAGGGGGCGATGAGCAGTTCTTC.